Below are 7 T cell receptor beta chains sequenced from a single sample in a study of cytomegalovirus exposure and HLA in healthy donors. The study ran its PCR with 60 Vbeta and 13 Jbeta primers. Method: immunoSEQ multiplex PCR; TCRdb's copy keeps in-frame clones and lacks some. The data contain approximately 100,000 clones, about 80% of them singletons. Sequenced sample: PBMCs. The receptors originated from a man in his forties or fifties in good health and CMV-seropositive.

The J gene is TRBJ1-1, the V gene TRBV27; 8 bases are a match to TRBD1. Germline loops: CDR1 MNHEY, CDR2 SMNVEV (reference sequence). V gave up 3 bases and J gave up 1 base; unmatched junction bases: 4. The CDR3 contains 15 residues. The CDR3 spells CASSFFGTGNTEAFF. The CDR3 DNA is TGTGCCAGCAGTTTCTTCGGGACAGGGAACACTGAAGCTTTCTTT.

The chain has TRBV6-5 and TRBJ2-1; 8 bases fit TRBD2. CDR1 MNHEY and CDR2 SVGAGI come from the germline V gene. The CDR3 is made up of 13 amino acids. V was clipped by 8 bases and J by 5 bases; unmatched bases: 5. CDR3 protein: CASVAGFNNEQFF. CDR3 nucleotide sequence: TGTGCCAGCGTAGCGGGATTCAACAATGAGCAGTTCTTC.

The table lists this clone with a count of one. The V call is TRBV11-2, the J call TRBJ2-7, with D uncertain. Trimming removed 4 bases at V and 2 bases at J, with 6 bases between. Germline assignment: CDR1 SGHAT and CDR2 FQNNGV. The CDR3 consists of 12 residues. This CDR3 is CASSSLTYEQYF. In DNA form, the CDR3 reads TGTGCCAGCAGCTCTTTAACCTACGAGCAGTACTTC.

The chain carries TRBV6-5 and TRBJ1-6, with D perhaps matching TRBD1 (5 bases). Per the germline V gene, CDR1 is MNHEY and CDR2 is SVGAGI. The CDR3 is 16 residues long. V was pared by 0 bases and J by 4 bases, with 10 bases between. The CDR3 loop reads CASSYSGQGYNSPLHF. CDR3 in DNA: TGTGCCAGCAGTTACTCCGGGCAGGGTTATAATTCACCCCTCCACTTT.

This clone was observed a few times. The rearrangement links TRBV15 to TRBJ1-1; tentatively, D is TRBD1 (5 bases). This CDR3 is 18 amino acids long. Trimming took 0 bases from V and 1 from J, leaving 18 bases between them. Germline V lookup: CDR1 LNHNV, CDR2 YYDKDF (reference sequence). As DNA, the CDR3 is TGTGCCACCAGCAGAGATGGTAGCCTCACCCAGGGGAACACTGAAGCTTTCTTT. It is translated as CATSRDGSLTQGNTEAFF.

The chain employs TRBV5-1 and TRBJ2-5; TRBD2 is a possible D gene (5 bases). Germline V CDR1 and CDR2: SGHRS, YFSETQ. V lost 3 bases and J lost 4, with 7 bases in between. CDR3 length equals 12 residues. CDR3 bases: TGCGCCAGCAGCTCCGAGGGAGAGACCCAGTACTTC. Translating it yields CASSSEGETQYF.

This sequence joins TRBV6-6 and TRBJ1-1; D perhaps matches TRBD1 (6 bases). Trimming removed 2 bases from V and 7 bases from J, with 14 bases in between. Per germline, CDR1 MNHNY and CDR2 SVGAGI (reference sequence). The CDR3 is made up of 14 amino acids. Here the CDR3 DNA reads TGTGCCAGCAGTTACCGTTCTAGGGGGTTTGAAGCTTTCTTT. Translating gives CASSYRSRGFEAFF.